The T cell receptor beta chain described here comes from a study of blood T cell repertoires in COVID-19. Across the whole study: Sites across the United States, Italy and Spain contributed samples from acute and convalescent COVID-19. The cDNA or gDNA used as material had been derived from T cells, B-cell-depleted T cells, or PBMCs.

The CDR3 covers 13 residues. Trimming took 5 bases from V and 2 from J, leaving 9 bases between them. Source study methods: From reference gene primer amplification, estimates of nucleated cell counts were derived. Assay: immunoSEQ multiplex PCR; the TCRdb copy retains only in-frame clones and omits some. Clonal size and the V and J genes are those of that table, whereas D and trimming came from the DNA. The table lists 150,000 or so clones, 70% to 90% of them singletons. This clone has a single count. The specimen sequenced was peripheral blood. This TCR was recovered from a man aged 60-69 years with active or convalescent COVID-19. The genes are TRBV12-3 or TRBV12-4 and TRBJ1-1, with D hard to call. The CDR3 DNA follows: TGTGCCAGCAGTCGCCGGTACAACACTGAAGCTTTCTTT. Its translation is CASSRRYNTEAFF.